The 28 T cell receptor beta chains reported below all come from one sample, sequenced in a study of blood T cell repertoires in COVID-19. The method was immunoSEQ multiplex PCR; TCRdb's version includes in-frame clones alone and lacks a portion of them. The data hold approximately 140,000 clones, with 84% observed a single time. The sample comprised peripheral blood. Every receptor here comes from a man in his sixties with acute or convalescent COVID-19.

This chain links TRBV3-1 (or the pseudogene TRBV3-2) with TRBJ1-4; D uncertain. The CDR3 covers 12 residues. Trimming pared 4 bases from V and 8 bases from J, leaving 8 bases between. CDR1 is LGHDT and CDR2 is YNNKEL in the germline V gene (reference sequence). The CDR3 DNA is TGTGCCAGCAGCCGGGAGGCCGAAAAACTGTTTTTT. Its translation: CASSREAEKLFF.

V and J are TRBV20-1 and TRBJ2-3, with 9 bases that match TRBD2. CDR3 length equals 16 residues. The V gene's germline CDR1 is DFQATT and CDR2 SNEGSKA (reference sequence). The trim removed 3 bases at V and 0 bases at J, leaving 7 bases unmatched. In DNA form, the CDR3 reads TGCAGTGCTAGTCAAGCGGGGGGATTAAGCACAGATACGCAGTATTTT. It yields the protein CSASQAGGLSTDTQYF.

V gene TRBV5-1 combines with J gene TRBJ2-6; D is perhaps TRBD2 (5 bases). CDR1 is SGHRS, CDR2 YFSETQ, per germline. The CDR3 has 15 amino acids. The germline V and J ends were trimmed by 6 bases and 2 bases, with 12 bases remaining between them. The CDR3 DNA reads TGCGCCAGCAAAATACTCGGGGCTGGGGCCAACGTCCTGACTTTC. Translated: CASKILGAGANVLTF.

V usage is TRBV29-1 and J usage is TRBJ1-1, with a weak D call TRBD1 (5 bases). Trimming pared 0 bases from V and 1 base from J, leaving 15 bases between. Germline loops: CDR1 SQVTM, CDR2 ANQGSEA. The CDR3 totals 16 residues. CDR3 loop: CSVEDRKGQGNTEAFF. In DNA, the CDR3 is TGCAGCGTTGAAGATCGAAAAGGGCAGGGGAACACTGAAGCTTTCTTT.

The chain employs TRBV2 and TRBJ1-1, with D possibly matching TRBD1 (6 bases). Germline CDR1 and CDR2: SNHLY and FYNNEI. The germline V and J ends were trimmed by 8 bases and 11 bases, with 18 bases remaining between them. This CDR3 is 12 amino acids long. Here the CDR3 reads CASGAATGSAFF. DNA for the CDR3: TGTGCCAGCGGGGCTGCGACAGGTTCTGCTTTCTTT. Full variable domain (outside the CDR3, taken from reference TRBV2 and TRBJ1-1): EPEVTQTPSHQVTQMGQEVILRCVPISNHLYFYWYRQILGQKVEFLVSFYNNEISEKSEIFDDQFSVERPDGSNFTLKIRSTKLEDSAMYFCASGAATGSAFFGQGTRLTVV.

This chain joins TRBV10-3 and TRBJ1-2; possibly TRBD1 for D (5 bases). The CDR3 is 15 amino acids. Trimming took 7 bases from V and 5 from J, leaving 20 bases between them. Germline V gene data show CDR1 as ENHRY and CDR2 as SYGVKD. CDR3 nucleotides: TGTGCCATCACCTCCGGGCAGGGCCTGAGATATGGCTACACCTTC. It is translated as CAITSGQGLRYGYTF.

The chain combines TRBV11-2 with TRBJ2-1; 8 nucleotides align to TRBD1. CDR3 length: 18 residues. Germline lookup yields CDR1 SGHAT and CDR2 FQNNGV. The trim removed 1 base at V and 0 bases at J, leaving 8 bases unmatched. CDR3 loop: CASSLAHPGQVSYNEQFF. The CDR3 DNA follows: TGTGCCAGCAGCTTAGCCCACCCGGGACAGGTCTCCTACAATGAGCAGTTCTTC.

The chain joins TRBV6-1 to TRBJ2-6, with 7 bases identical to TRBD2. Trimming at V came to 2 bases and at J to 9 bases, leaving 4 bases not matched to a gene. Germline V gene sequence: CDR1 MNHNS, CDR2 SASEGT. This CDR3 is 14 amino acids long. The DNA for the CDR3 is TGTGCCAGCAGTGAATTTGGACTAGTCAACGTCCTGACTTTC. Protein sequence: CASSEFGLVNVLTF.

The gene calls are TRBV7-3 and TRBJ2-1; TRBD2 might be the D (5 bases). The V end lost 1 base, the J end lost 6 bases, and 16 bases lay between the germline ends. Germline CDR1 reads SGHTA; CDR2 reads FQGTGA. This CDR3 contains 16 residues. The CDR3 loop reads CASSLSRLAPTNEQFF. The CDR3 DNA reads TGTGCCAGCAGCTTAAGTAGGCTAGCACCTACCAATGAGCAGTTCTTC.

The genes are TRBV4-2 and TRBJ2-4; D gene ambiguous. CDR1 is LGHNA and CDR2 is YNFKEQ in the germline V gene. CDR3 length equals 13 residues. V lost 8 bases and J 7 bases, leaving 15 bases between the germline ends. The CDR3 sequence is CASAPESVNIQYF. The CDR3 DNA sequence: TGTGCCAGCGCTCCCGAGTCGGTCAACATTCAGTACTTC.

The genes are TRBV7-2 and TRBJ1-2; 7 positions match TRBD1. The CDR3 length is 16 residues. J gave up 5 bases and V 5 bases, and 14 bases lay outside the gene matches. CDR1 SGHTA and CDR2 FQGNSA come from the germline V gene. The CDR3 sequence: CASSTRTGTAIYGYTF. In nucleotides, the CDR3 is TGTGCCAGCAGCACACGCACCGGGACAGCCATTTATGGCTACACCTTC.

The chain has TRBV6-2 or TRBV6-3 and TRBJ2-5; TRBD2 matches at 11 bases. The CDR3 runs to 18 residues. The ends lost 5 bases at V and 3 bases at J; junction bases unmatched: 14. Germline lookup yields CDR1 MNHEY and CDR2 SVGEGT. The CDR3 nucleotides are TGTGCCAGCAGTCAGATTAGCGGGAGGGCCCAGGGGGAAGAGACCCAGTACTTC. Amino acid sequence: CASSQISGRAQGEETQYF.

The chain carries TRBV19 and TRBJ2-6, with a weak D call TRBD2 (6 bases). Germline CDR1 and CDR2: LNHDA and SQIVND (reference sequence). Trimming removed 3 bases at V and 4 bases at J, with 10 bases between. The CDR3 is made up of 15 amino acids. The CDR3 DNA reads TGTGCCAGTAGTATTTCGCTAGCGGGGGCCAACGTCCTGACTTTC. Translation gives CASSISLAGANVLTF. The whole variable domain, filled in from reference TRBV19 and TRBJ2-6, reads DGGITQSPKYLFRKEGQNVTLSCEQNLNHDAMYWYRQDPGQGLRLIYYSQIVNDFQKGDIAEGYSVSREKKESFPLTVTSAQKNPTAFYLCASSISLAGANVLTFGAGSRLTVL.

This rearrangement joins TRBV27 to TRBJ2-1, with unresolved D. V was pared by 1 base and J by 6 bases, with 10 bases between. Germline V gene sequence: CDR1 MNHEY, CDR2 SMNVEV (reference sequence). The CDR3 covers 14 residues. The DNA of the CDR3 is TGTGCCAGCAGTTTATTGTCCGTCCGCAATGAGCAGTTCTTC. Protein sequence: CASSLLSVRNEQFF.

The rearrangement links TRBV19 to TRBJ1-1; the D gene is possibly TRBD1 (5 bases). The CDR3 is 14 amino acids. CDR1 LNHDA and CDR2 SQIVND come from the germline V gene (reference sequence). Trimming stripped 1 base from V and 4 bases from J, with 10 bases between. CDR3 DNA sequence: TGTGCCAGTAGTATAGGCCGGAGGGGCACTGAAGCTTTCTTT. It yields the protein CASSIGRRGTEAFF.

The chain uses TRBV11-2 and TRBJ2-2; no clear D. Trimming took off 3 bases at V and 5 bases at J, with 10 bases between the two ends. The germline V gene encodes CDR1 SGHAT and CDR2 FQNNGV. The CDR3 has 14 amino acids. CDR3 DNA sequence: TGTGCCAGCAGCTTCAGACAAAGGACCGGGGAGCTGTTTTTT. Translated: CASSFRQRTGELFF.

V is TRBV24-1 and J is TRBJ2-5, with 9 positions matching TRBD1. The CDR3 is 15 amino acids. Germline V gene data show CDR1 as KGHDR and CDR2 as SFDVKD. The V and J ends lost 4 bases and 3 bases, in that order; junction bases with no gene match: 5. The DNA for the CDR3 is TGTGCCACCAGTGAGCCCGGACAGGGGAAAGAGACCCAGTACTTC. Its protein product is CATSEPGQGKETQYF.

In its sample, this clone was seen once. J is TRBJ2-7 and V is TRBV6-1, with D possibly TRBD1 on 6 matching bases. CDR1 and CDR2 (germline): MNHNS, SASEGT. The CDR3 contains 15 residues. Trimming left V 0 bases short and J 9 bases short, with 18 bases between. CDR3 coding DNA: TGTGCCAGCAGTGAAGCGTCCGGACAGAAAGGCTGGCAGTACTTC. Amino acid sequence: CASSEASGQKGWQYF.

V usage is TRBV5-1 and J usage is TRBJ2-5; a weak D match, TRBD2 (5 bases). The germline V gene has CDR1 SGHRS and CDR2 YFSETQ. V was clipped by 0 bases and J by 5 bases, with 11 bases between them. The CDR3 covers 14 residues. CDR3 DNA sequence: TGCGCCAGCAGCTTGGACCGCCGGAGGGAGACCCAGTACTTC. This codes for CASSLDRRRETQYF.

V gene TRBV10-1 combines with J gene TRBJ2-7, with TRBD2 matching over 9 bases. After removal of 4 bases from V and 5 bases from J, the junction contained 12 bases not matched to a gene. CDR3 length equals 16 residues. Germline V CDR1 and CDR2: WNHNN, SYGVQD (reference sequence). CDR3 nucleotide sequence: TGCGCCAGCAGTGGGGATAGCGGGAGTCGGTGGGACGAGCAGTACTTC. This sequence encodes CASSGDSGSRWDEQYF.

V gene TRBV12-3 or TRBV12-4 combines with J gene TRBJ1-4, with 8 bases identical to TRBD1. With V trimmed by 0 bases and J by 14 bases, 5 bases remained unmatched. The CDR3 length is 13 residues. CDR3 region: CASSLAEDRALFF. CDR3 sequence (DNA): TGTGCCAGCAGTTTAGCCGAGGACAGGGCTCTGTTTTTT.

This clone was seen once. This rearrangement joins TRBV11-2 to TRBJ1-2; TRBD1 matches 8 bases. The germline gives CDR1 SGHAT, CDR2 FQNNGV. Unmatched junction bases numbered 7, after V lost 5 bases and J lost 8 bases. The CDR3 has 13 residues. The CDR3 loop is CASSRTGPGGYTF. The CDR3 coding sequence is TGTGCCAGCAGCCGGACAGGGCCGGGAGGCTACACCTTC.

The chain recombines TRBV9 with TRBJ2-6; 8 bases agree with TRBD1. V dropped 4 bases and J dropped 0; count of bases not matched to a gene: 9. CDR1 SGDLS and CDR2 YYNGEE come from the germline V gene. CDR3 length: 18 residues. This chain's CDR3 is CASSTRQGQNSGANVLTF. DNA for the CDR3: TGTGCCAGCAGCACCAGACAGGGGCAAAACTCTGGGGCCAACGTCCTGACTTTC.

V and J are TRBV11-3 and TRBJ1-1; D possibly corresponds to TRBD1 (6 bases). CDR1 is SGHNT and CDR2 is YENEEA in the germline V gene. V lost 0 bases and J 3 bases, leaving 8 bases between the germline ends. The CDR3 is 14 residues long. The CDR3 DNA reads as TGTGCCAGCAGCTTAGAAGGGGGGGACACTGAAGCTTTCTTT. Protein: CASSLEGGDTEAFF. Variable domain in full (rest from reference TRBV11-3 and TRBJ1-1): EAGVVQSPRYKIIEKKQPVAFWCNPISGHNTLYWYLQNLGQGPELLIRYENEEAVDDSQLPKDRFSAERLKGVDSTLKIQPAELGDSAVYLCASSLEGGDTEAFFGQGTRLTVV.

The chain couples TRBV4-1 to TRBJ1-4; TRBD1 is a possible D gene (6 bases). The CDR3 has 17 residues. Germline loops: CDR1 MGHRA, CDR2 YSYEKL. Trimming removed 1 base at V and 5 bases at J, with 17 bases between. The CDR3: CASSQGVTGHGNEKLFF. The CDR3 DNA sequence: TGCGCCAGCAGCCAAGGCGTAACAGGGCACGGGAATGAAAAACTGTTTTTT.

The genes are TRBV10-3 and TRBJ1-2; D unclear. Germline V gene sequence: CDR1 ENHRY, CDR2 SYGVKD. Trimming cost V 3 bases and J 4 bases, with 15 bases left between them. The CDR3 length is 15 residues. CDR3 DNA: TGTGCCATCAGTGATGACATCCGGAAAACCTATGGCTACACCTTC. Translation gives CAISDDIRKTYGYTF.

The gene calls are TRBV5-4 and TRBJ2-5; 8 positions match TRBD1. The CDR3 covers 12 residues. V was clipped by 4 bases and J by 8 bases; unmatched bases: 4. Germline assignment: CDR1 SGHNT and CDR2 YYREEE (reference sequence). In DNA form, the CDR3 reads TGTGCCAGCAGCCCGGACAGGGCTACCCAGTACTTC. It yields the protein CASSPDRATQYF.

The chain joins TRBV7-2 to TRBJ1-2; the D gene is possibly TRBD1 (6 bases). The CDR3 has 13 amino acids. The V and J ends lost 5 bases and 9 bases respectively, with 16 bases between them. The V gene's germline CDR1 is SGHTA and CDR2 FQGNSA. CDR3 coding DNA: TGTGCCAGCAGCCAAGGACAGACCTCGAGCTACACCTTC. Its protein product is CASSQGQTSSYTF. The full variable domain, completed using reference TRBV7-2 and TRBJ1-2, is GAGVSQSPSNKVTEKGKDVELRCDPISGHTALYWYRQSLGQGLEFLIYFQGNSAPDKSGLPSDRFSAERTGGSVSTLTIQRTQQEDSAVYLCASSQGQTSSYTFGSGTRLTVV.